These T cell receptor beta chains were read from a single sample in a study of blood T cells in healthy people across ages. TCRdb called the 5' RACE reads again in MiXCR, with one record for every CDR3 protein. The data contain over 600,000 distinct CDR3 sequences, less than 60% of them singletons. Input material: blood. Receptors originate from an elderly man in good health. Each CDR3 is given with its conserved first and last residue.

V gene	J gene	CDR3 protein
TRBV7-2	TRBJ2-7	CASSTQGTSGRASYEQYF
TRBV6-6	TRBJ2-3	CASRDHSGGTDTQYF
TRBV7-2	TRBJ2-4	CASSDRGKNIQYF
TRBV7-2	TRBJ2-7	CASSPSLAYSYEQYF
TRBV3-1	TRBJ2-1	CASSQPGQGIANEQFF
TRBV5-1	TRBJ2-1	CASSLANEGFNERFF
TRBV20-1	TRBJ2-2	CSAMGSRDATGELFF
TRBV2	TRBJ2-7	CASSGARLASNEQYF
TRBV7-8	TRBJ2-1	CASRKGGNNEQFF
TRBV28	TRBJ1-2	CASRPDSTETVLDYGYTF
TRBV12-3/TRBV12-4	TRBJ1-5	CASSPSAGIWQPQHF
TRBV6-5	TRBJ2-2	CASSLPGLAVTGELFF
TRBV7-9	TRBJ2-2	CASTGQANTGELFF
TRBV29-1	TRBJ2-1	CSVGGRSGSAVSYNEQFF
TRBV7-2	TRBJ2-7	CASSLERVSAYEQYF
TRBV28	-	CASSLWGEGGEQYF
TRBV3-1	TRBJ2-1	CASSQVAAGGPILYNEQFF
TRBV28	TRBJ2-7	CASGSGRAPYEQYF
TRBV6-5	TRBJ1-4	CASSSLDGANEKLFF
TRBV14	TRBJ2-1	CASSRDLAGSKDEQFF
TRBV7-9	TRBJ2-3	CASSLGPWQGGEDTQYF
TRBV7-2	TRBJ2-7	CASSPPGLANEQYF
TRBV29-1	TRBJ2-3	CSVAQGAADTQYF
TRBV6-5	TRBJ1-2	CASTSDSYGYTF
TRBV20-1	TRBJ2-7	CSARLFRDRAYEQYF
TRBV13	TRBJ2-1	CASRGQGGHEQFF
TRBV5-6	TRBJ2-1	CASSSTPGTKQFF
TRBV20-1	TRBJ2-1	CSARMPNFYNEQFF
TRBV28	TRBJ2-5	CASSFMGDKLQETQYF
TRBV5-5	TRBJ2-1	CASSLINNEQFF